The 28 T cell receptor beta chains in this list originate from one sample, sequenced in a study of blood T cell repertoires in COVID-19. Method: immunoSEQ multiplex PCR; TCRdb's copy keeps in-frame clones and lacks some. The sample records around 100,000 clones, 70% to 90% being singletons. Sample: peripheral blood. Receptor source: a man in his fifties with active COVID-19.

This chain uses TRBV9 with TRBJ2-1; 12 bases map to TRBD2. The CDR3 length is 16 residues. The germline CDR1 and CDR2 sequences are SGDLS and YYNGEE. V shed 5 bases and J 9 bases; nucleotides not matched to a gene: 12. For the CDR3, the DNA is TGTGCCAGCAGTCATAATCTAGCGGGGGGGAGGCGTGAGCAGTTCTTC. This encodes CASSHNLAGGRREQFF.

The V gene is TRBV13, the J gene TRBJ2-7; D might be TRBD1 (6 bases). The CDR3 loop spans 16 amino acids. The germline V gene encodes CDR1 PRHDT and CDR2 FYEKMQ (reference sequence). V was clipped by 0 bases and J by 2 bases, with 14 bases between them. The CDR3 loop reads CASSLGSWTDPYEQYF. CDR3 sequence (DNA): TGTGCCAGCAGCTTAGGTTCCTGGACAGACCCCTACGAGCAGTACTTC.

V and J are TRBV4-1 and TRBJ2-5; 7 nucleotides align to TRBD2. The CDR3 sequence is 15 residues long. In germline, CDR1 is MGHRA, CDR2 YSYEKL. Trimming at V came to 4 bases and at J to 1 base, leaving 6 bases not matched to a gene. The CDR3 reads CASSRAGLPQETQYF. The CDR3 bases are TGCGCCAGCAGCCGAGCGGGGCTACCCCAAGAGACCCAGTACTTC.

In this sample, this clone turned up a few times. Other DNA sequences in the same sample also yield this CDR3. This chain connects TRBV5-1 to TRBJ1-6; the D gene is possibly TRBD1 (5 bases). The CDR3 totals 13 residues. CDR1 is SGHRS, CDR2 YFSETQ, per germline. V was clipped by 2 bases and J by 10 bases, with 10 bases between them. The DNA of the CDR3 is TGCGCCAGCAGCTTAGCGGGGCGCTCACCCCTCCACTTT. As protein: CASSLAGRSPLHF.

The chain recombines TRBV5-6 with TRBJ2-7; TRBD1 is a possible D gene (5 bases). CDR3 size: 15 residues. V lost 7 bases and J 5 bases, leaving 22 bases between the germline ends. Germline V CDR1 and CDR2: SGHDT, YYEEEE. CDR3 in amino acids: CASHYGQGKGNEQYF. The DNA of the CDR3 is TGTGCCAGCCACTATGGTCAGGGTAAAGGCAACGAGCAGTACTTC.

J is TRBJ2-3 and V is TRBV3-1 (or the pseudogene TRBV3-2), with 15 bases that match TRBD2. The J segment lost 4 bases and the V segment lost 4 bases, leaving 9 bases of the junction unmatched. CDR1 and CDR2 (germline): LGHDT, YNNKEL (reference sequence). The CDR3 consists of 18 residues. The CDR3 spells CASSLLQGLAGGSDTQYF. The CDR3 DNA is TGTGCCAGCAGCCTACTCCAGGGACTAGCGGGGGGCTCAGATACGCAGTATTTT.

The V and J genes are TRBV2 and TRBJ1-5; D possibly corresponds to TRBD1 (6 bases). The germline V gene has CDR1 SNHLY and CDR2 FYNNEI. V lost 2 bases and J lost 5, with 10 bases in between. The CDR3 covers 14 residues. The CDR3 nucleotides read TGTGCCAGCAGTGAACCGGGGGGCCATCAGCCCCAGCATTTT. As protein: CASSEPGGHQPQHF.

The CDR3 region has the DNA TGTGCCAGCAGTTTTCGTAGCGGATCTAGTACCTACAATGAGCAGTTCTTC. It is translated as CASSFRSGSSTYNEQFF. The rearrangement joins TRBV14 to TRBJ2-1; TRBD2 might be the D (6 bases). This CDR3 is built from 17 residues. The germline V gene encodes CDR1 SGHDN and CDR2 FVKESK. The V end lost 6 bases, the J end lost 2 bases, and 20 bases lay between the germline ends.

The rearrangement links TRBV27 to TRBJ2-7, with D perhaps TRBD1 (6 bases). The V gene lost 6 bases and the J gene lost 6 bases, with 18 bases spanning the gap. In germline, CDR1 is MNHEY, CDR2 SMNVEV (reference sequence). The CDR3 extends over 14 amino acids. Here the CDR3 reads CASRRTERGGEQYF. The CDR3 DNA follows: TGTGCCAGCAGACGGACGGAACGAGGGGGCGAGCAGTACTTC.

The chain employs TRBV19 and TRBJ1-2; 8 bases match TRBD1. Trimming at V came to 4 bases and at J to 7 bases, leaving 14 bases not matched to a gene. CDR1 is LNHDA, CDR2 SQIVND, per germline (reference sequence). CDR3 size: 16 residues. The DNA of the CDR3 is TGTGCCAGTAGTAAGACAGGGGATCTCGCGAACCTTGGCTACACCTTC. The encoded protein is CASSKTGDLANLGYTF.

The V call is TRBV6-1, the J call TRBJ2-5; D not certain. Germline V gene lookup returns CDR1 MNHNS and CDR2 SASEGT. The CDR3 runs to 15 residues. Trimming pared 2 bases from V and 5 bases from J, leaving 15 bases between. The CDR3 is CASSEWAQAWETQYF. The CDR3 DNA is TGTGCCAGCAGTGAATGGGCCCAGGCCTGGGAGACCCAGTACTTC.

The rearrangement joins TRBV19 to TRBJ1-1; TRBD1 aligns across 8 bases. The CDR3 length is 15 residues. Germline CDR1 is LNHDA and CDR2 is SQIVND (reference sequence). After removal of 7 bases from V and 4 bases from J, the junction contained 11 bases not matched to a gene. CDR3 sequence: CASNPDRAQVTEAFF. CDR3 in DNA: TGTGCCAGTAACCCGGACAGGGCTCAGGTCACTGAAGCTTTCTTT.

V is TRBV28 and J is TRBJ1-1; D is perhaps TRBD1 (6 bases). V was trimmed by 6 bases and J by 3 bases, leaving 14 bases between them. The CDR3 length is 14 residues. Germline assignment: CDR1 MDHEN and CDR2 SYDVKM. The CDR3 sequence is CASRLEQGYTEAFF. The CDR3 DNA sequence: TGTGCCAGCAGGCTAGAACAGGGTTACACTGAAGCTTTCTTT.

The chain carries TRBV4-2 and TRBJ2-5, with 7 bases that match TRBD1. The CDR3 runs to 13 residues. Germline V CDR1 and CDR2: LGHNA, YNFKEQ. The ends lost 2 bases at V and 5 bases at J; junction bases unmatched: 2. Here the CDR3 DNA reads TGTGCCAGCAGCCAAAGGGGGCGTGAGACCCAGTACTTC. This translates into CASSQRGRETQYF.

This chain joins TRBV6-5 and TRBJ1-3; a possible D gene is TRBD1 (6 bases). CDR3 length equals 15 residues. From germline, CDR1 is MNHEY and CDR2 SVGAGI. Trimming removed 7 bases from V and 4 bases from J, with 17 bases in between. CDR3 DNA: TGTGCCAGCACCCCTACAGGGATCCTGGGAAACACCATATATTTT. It encodes CASTPTGILGNTIYF.

This clone occurred once. The chain has TRBV6-4 and TRBJ2-1; D might be TRBD1 (5 bases). CDR1 and CDR2 (germline): MRHNA, SNTAGT. Trimming stripped 2 bases from V and 8 bases from J, with 10 bases between. The CDR3 runs 13 residues. For the CDR3, the DNA is TGTGCCAGCAGTGACCTACCCAGGGATGAGCAGTTCTTC. Translated, it gives CASSDLPRDEQFF.

This clone was seen once. CDR3 region: CASSPREGLTKTQYF. DNA for the CDR3: TGTGCCAGCAGCCCGCGGGAGGGGTTGACGAAGACCCAGTACTTC. The chain employs TRBV7-2 and TRBJ2-5; TRBD2 aligns across 9 bases. Trimming removed 5 bases from V and 6 bases from J; junction bases left unmatched: 10. CDR3 length equals 15 residues. Germline assignment: CDR1 SGHTA and CDR2 FQGNSA.

This clone was recorded once. CDR3 bases: TGTGCCAGCAGCTTGGCCGGGACAGTAACCTACGAGCAGTACTTC. Protein sequence: CASSLAGTVTYEQYF. This chain links TRBV7-2 with TRBJ2-7; 7 bases fit TRBD1. CDR1 is SGHTA and CDR2 is FQGNSA in the germline V gene. This CDR3 contains 15 residues. V shed 3 bases and J 2 bases; nucleotides not matched to a gene: 7.

This clone was found many times. The rearrangement links TRBV12-3 or TRBV12-4 to TRBJ1-2, with TRBD1 as a possible D gene (5 bases). V lost 6 bases, J lost 2 bases, and 10 bases lay in between. This CDR3 region has 13 residues. The CDR3 sequence: CASSTGSNYGYTF. The CDR3 DNA sequence: TGTGCCAGCAGCACAGGTTCGAACTATGGCTACACCTTC.

The chain is built from TRBV18 and TRBJ1-4; 7 bases agree with TRBD1. Germline-derived CDR1 and CDR2 are KGHSH and LQKENI. The CDR3 spans 14 residues. V gave up 1 base and J gave up 7 bases; unmatched junction bases: 3. CDR3 in DNA: TGTGCCAGCTCACCACTGGACAGGAGTGAAAAACTGTTTTTT. Amino acid sequence: CASSPLDRSEKLFF.

The chain combines TRBV2 with TRBJ1-3, with TRBD1 as a possible D gene (5 bases). The CDR3 is 14 amino acids. The V end lost 9 bases, the J end lost 0 bases, and 12 bases lay between the germline ends. Germline loops: CDR1 SNHLY, CDR2 FYNNEI. CDR3 coding DNA: TGTGCCAGTGAGGGGAGGGGCTCTGGAAACACCATATATTTT. Protein product: CASEGRGSGNTIYF.

The J gene is TRBJ2-3, the V gene TRBV7-8, with 13 bases that match TRBD2. CDR1 is SGHVS and CDR2 is FQNEAQ in the germline V gene. The CDR3 has 19 amino acids. V shed 6 bases and J 2 bases; nucleotides not matched to a gene: 14. The CDR3 reads CASSTRLGLAGTLTDTQYF. CDR3 DNA: TGTGCCAGCAGTACTCGACTGGGACTAGCGGGGACCCTCACAGATACGCAGTATTTT.

The rearrangement links TRBV5-4 to TRBJ1-6; the match to TRBD1 covers 7 bases. The length of the CDR3 is 15 residues. From germline, CDR1 is SGHNT and CDR2 YYREEE (reference sequence). Unmatched junction bases numbered 5, after V lost 1 base and J lost 7 bases. CDR3 DNA: TGTGCCAGCAGCTTGCAACAGGGGAACAATTCACCCCTCCACTTT. This sequence encodes CASSLQQGNNSPLHF.

This clone was detected only a few times. The chain combines TRBV19 with TRBJ1-5; D unresolved. Germline CDR1 and CDR2: LNHDA and SQIVND (reference sequence). Trimming shortened V by 0 bases and J by 0 bases, and 6 bases separated the two germline ends. The CDR3 sequence is 15 residues long. This CDR3 reads CASSIDSYSNQPQHF. The CDR3 bases are TGTGCCAGTAGTATAGACAGTTATAGCAATCAGCCCCAGCATTTT.

V gene TRBV9 combines with J gene TRBJ2-1; maybe TRBD1 (6 bases). Trimming shortened V by 3 bases and J by 7 bases, and 11 bases separated the two germline ends. The CDR3 spans 13 residues. Germline values: CDR1 SGDLS, CDR2 YYNGEE. The DNA for the CDR3 is TGTGCCAGCAGCGCCAGGACAGTTAATGAGCAGTTCTTC. It yields the protein CASSARTVNEQFF.

The chain recombines TRBV11-2 with TRBJ1-1; D gene unclear. V shed 3 bases and J shed 8 bases, with 16 bases lying between them. This CDR3 is built from 14 residues. Germline V gene data show CDR1 as SGHAT and CDR2 as FQNNGV. CDR3: CASSFPRHSLEAFF. For the CDR3, the DNA is TGTGCCAGCAGCTTTCCCAGGCACTCCCTGGAAGCTTTCTTT.

The V gene is TRBV30, the J gene TRBJ1-1; D is undetermined. Trimming pared 0 bases from V and 5 bases from J, leaving 4 bases between. There are 11 residues in the CDR3. Germline CDR1 and CDR2: GTSNPN and SVGIG (reference sequence). The CDR3 loop is CAWSVLTEAFF. DNA for the CDR3: TGTGCCTGGAGTGTATTAACTGAAGCTTTCTTT.

With respect to this clone: Other DNA sequences in this sample translate to the same CDR3. The chain joins TRBV5-1 to TRBJ1-6; D not resolved. Germline loops: CDR1 SGHRS, CDR2 YFSETQ. Between the trimmed V and J ends, which lost 0 bases and 8 bases, there was a span of 9 bases. The CDR3 extends over 14 amino acids. The CDR3 nucleotides read TGCGCCAGCAGCTTGGGACAAGGTGATTCACCCCTCCACTTT. Translating gives CASSLGQGDSPLHF.